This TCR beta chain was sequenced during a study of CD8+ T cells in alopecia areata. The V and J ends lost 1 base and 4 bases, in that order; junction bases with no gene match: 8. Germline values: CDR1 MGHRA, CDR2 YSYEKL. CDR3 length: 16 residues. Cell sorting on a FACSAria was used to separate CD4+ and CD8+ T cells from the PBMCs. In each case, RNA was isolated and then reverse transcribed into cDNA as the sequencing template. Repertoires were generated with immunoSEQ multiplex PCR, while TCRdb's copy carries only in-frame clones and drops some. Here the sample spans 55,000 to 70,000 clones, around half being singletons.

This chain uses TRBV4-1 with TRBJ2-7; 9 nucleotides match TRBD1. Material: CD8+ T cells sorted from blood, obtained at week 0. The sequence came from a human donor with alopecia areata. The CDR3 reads CASSQVTGTGTYEQYF. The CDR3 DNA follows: TGCGCCAGCAGCCAAGTGACCGGGACAGGGACTTACGAGCAGTACTTC.